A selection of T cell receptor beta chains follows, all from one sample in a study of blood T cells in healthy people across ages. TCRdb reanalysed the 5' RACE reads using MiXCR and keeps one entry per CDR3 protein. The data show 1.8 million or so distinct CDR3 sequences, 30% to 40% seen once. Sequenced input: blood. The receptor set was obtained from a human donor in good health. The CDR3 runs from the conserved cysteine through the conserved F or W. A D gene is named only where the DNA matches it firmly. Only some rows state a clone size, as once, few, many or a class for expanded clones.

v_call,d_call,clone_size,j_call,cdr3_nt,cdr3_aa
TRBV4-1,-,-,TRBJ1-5,TGCGCCAGCAGCCAAGCTGGGGGCCAGGGATGGCGGCGCTTGCATTTT,CASSQAGGQGWRRLHF
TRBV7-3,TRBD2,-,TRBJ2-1,TGTGCCAGCAGCTTAGAGGGGCGGGGGGCGGATGAGCAGTTCTTC,CASSLEGRGADEQFF
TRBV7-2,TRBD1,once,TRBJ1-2,TGTGCCAGCAGCCAGGACAGGGGGGCCGAATTCGCCTATGGCTACACCTTC,CASSQDRGAEFAYGYTF
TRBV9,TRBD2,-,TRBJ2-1,TGTGCCAGCAGCCCTGGGACTAGGGATATTAATGAGCAGTTCTTC,CASSPGTRDINEQFF
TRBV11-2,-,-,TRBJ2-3,TGTGCCAGCAGCTTAGTTGTCCACTATACGCAGTATTTT,CASSLVVHYTQYF
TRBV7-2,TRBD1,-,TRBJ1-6,TGTGCCAGCGCCGCGGACAGGCGGAATTCACCCCTCCACTTT,CASAADRRNSPLHF
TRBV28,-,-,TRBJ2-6,TGTGCCAGCAAAAGGGGGTCTGGGGCCAACGTCCTGACTTTC,CASKRGSGANVLTF
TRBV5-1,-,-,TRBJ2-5,TGCGCCAGCAGCCGCCTCGGTCCCGGACTGAAAGAGACCCAGTACTTC,CASSRLGPGLKETQYF
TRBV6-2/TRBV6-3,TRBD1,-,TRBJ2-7,TGTGCCAGCAGTTACTCGGTCCGGGACAGGGCAACCTACGAGCAGTACTTC,CASSYSVRDRATYEQYF
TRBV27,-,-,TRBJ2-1,TGTGCCAGCAGTTTACAGGATCCCTACGAGCAGTTCTTC,CASSLQDPYEQFF
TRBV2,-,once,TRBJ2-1,TGTGCCAGCAGTCCAAAGAAGGGGCTTTACAATGAGCAGTTCTTC,CASSPKKGLYNEQFF
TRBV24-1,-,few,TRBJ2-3,TGTGCCACCAGTGATTTCAACGAGGACCTCACAGATACGCAGTATTTT,CATSDFNEDLTDTQYF
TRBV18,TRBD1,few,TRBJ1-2,TGTGCCAGCTCACCCACAGGGGCCTCTAACTATGGCTACACCTTC,CASSPTGASNYGYTF
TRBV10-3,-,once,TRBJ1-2,TGTGCCATCAGTGAGTCGATGAGAGACAAAATATATGGCTACACCTTC,CAISESMRDKIYGYTF
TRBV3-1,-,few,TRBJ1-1,TGTGCCAGCCGGCCTGGCCGGAACACTGAAGCTTTCTTT,CASRPGRNTEAFF
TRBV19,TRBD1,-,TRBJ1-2,TGTGCCAGTAGTCCGGGACAGGGGGCGGTAGGCTACACCTTC,CASSPGQGAVGYTF
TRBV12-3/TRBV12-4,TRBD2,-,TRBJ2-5,TGTGCCAGCAGCGGACTAGCGGGGCAGGAGACCCAGTACTTC,CASSGLAGQETQYF
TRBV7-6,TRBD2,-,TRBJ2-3,TGTGCCAGCAGCTTAGGTGGTTTCCTAGCGGGAGATACGCAGTATTTT,CASSLGGFLAGDTQYF
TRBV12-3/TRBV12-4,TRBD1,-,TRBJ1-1,TGTGCCAGCAGTCCACGGGGACAGACAATGAACACTGAAGCTTTCTTT,CASSPRGQTMNTEAFF
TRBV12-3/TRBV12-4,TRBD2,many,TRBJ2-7,TGTGCCAGCAGTTACGGGCGGGGGTCACCCTACGAGCAGTACTTC,CASSYGRGSPYEQYF
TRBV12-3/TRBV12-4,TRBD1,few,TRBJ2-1,TGTGCCAGCAGGGGACAGGACAGCATTTACAATGAGCAGTTCTTC,CASRGQDSIYNEQFF
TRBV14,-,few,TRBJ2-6,TGTGCCAGCAGCCAAGGGACCCTATTACTTTCTGGGGCCAACGTCCTGACTTTC,CASSQGTLLLSGANVLTF
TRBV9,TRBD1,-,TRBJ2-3,TGTGCCAGCAACCCACAGGGGTCTAGCACAGATACGCAGTATTTT,CASNPQGSSTDTQYF
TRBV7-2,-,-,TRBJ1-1,TGTGCCAGCAGCCCGATCTACGAGAACACTGAAGCTTTCTTT,CASSPIYENTEAFF
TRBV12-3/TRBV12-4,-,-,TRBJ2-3,TGTGCCAGCAGCTTCTCCCCCATGGCGGGACGGGGGCAATTTGGCACAGATACGCAGTATTTT,CASSFSPMAGRGQFGTDTQYF
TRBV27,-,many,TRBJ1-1,TGTGCCAGCAGTTGGGGGGGAAAGGGAACTGAAGCTTTCTTT,CASSWGGKGTEAFF
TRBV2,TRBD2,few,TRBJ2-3,TGTGCCAGCCGCAAGACTAGCTCAATTACAGATACGCAGTATTTT,CASRKTSSITDTQYF
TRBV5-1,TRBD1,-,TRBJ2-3,TGCGCCAGCAGCTTTGGACAGGTGGGCACAGATACGCAGTATTTT,CASSFGQVGTDTQYF
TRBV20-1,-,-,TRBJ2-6,TGCAGTGCCCTTGGGTCCAGGGCTGGGGCCAACGTCCGGACTTTC,CSALGSRAGANVRTF
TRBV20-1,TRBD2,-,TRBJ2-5,TGCAGTGCGGGGTCTAGCGGGGGGGCCCAAGAGACCCAGTACTTC,CSAGSSGGAQETQYF
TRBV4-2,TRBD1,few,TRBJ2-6,TGTGCCAGCAGCCAAGTGACAGGGGCCGGGGCCAACGTCCTGACTTTC,CASSQVTGAGANVLTF
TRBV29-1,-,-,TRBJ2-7,TGCAGCGTTGAAGAGCGGGTGGGTTACGAGCAGTACTTC,CSVEERVGYEQYF
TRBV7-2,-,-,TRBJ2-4,TGTGCCAGCAGCTTAAGGGTATCGACCAAAAACATTCAGTACTTC,CASSLRVSTKNIQYF
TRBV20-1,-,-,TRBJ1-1,TGCAGTGCTAGAGGGCATAAAACCACTGAAGCTTTCTTT,CSARGHKTTEAFF
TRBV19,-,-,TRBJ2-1,TGTGCCAGTAGTATTCTGAGTGGGTCTCGCTCCTACAATGAGCAGTTCTTC,CASSILSGSRSYNEQFF
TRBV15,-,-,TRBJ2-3,TGTGCCACCAGGGGGTCCGGGGACACAGATACGCAGTATTTT,CATRGSGDTDTQYF
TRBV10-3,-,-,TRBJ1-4,TGTGCCATCAGTGAGTCGGACAGCGCTAAAAATGAAAAACTGTTTTTT,CAISESDSAKNEKLFF
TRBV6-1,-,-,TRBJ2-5,TGTGCCAGCGCCCGGGGTATCGGCGTAAAGACCCAGTACTTC,CASARGIGVKTQYF
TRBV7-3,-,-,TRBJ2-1,TGTGCCAGCAGCATGGACAAGTCGACCTACAATGAGCAGTTCTTC,CASSMDKSTYNEQFF
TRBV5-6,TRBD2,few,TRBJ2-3,TGTGCCAGCAGCGCGCGCGGGGGGGCCGGCACAGATACGCAGTATTTT,CASSARGGAGTDTQYF
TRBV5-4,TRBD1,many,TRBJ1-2,TGTGCCAGCAGCTTGGCCGGACAGGCTTATGGCTACACCTTC,CASSLAGQAYGYTF
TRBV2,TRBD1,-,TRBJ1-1,TGTGCCAGCAGTGAATCAGTCGGGTGGTCTTGGACAGGCCCGATGAACACTGAAGCTTTCTTT,CASSESVGWSWTGPMNTEAFF
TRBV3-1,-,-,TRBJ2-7,TGTGCCAGCTCCGAAAGCTTCCCCTACGAGCAGTACTTC,CASSESFPYEQYF
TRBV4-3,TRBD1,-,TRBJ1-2,TGCGCCAGCAGCCCGGGTGGACAGGGGGGTCATGGCTACACCTTC,CASSPGGQGGHGYTF
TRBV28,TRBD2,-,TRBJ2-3,TGTGCCAGCAGTTTCGGGGGGGAGGATACGCAGTATTTT,CASSFGGEDTQYF
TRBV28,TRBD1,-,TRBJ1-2,TGTGCCAGCAGTCCAGTGACAGGGAGGACTAACTATGGCTACACCTTC,CASSPVTGRTNYGYTF
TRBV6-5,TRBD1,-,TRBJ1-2,TGTGCCAGCAGCCCGGAGGACAGGAACTACACCTTC,CASSPEDRNYTF
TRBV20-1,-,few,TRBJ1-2,TGCAGTGCTGAGGGACAAAAGGCATTTAACTATGGCTACACCTTC,CSAEGQKAFNYGYTF
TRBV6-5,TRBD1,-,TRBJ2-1,TGTGCCAGCAGTTCAGCCGGGACAGGGGTCCTCAATGAGCAGTTCTTC,CASSSAGTGVLNEQFF
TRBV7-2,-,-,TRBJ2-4,TGTGCCAGCAACTCCCAGGGGCCGATGGGGGAGCAGTACTTC,CASNSQGPMGEQYF
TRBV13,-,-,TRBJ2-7,TGTGCCAGCAGCTTAGAAAACCGCTACGAGCAGTACTTC,CASSLENRYEQYF
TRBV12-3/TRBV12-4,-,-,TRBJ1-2,TGTGCCAGCAGCCCCATAGGACGGAGTCGGGGCTATGGCTACACCTTC,CASSPIGRSRGYGYTF
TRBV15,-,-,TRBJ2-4,TGTGCCACCAGCAGAGTAAATAGTGAGCAGTACTTC,CATSRVNSEQYF
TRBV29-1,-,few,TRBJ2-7,TGCAGCGTTGAAGATGGGAGGCAGAACGAGCAGTACTTC,CSVEDGRQNEQYF
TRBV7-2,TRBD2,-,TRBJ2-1,TGTGCCAGCAGTCCCACTAGCGGGGTTCATGAGCAGTTCTTC,CASSPTSGVHEQFF